These 15 T cell receptor beta chains came from one sample sequenced in a study of T cell repertoires in cytomegalovirus infection (dated by TCRdb to the late 2010s). TCRdb names Illumina HiSeq 1500 as the instrument used. TCRdb reprocessing: public reads trimmed at Q25 with fastp, clones called with MiXCR, in-frame beta chains kept. All rows with the same CDR3 protein become a single entry with the most common DNA and genes. This sample lists 350,000 to 400,000 distinct CDR3 sequences; nearly 35% were detected once. The top ten clones comprise about 13% of the sample. What the treatment or condition label conveys for this sample: in vitro stimulation with specific CMV peptide epitopes to enrich CMV-specific T cells. Their specific antigens are unknown. Sequencing was performed on cultured PBMCs, taken from culture after CMV antigen stimulation. The receptors come from a human donor in good health (CMV status not recorded). Some clones in this sample may be carry-over from other donors' samples.

There are a few counts of this clonotype. The V gene is TRBV15, the J gene TRBJ1-2; no clear D gene. V was pared by 0 bases and J by 2 bases, with 10 bases between. This CDR3 has 15 residues. Germline V CDR1 and CDR2: LNHNV, YYDKDF (reference sequence). The CDR3 sequence: CATSRDRGLNYGYTF. The CDR3 DNA reads as TGTGCCACCAGCAGAGATCGGGGTCTAAACTATGGCTACACCTTC.

The chain recombines TRBV2 with TRBJ1-2; D ambiguous. Trimming shortened V by 7 bases and J by 0 bases, and 15 bases separated the two germline ends. From germline, CDR1 is SNHLY and CDR2 FYNNEI. The CDR3 loop spans 15 amino acids. This CDR3 reads CASIQAAAANYGYTF. The DNA for the CDR3 is TGTGCCAGCATCCAAGCTGCGGCAGCTAACTATGGCTACACCTTC.

The V and J genes are TRBV19 and TRBJ1-1; D may be TRBD1 (5 bases). Deletions cut 8 bases from V and 11 bases from J, with 18 bases between. Germline assignment: CDR1 LNHDA and CDR2 SQIVND (reference sequence). The length of the CDR3 is 12 residues. The CDR3 reads CASSGDVPGAFF. The CDR3 nucleotides are TGTGCCAGTTCGGGGGACGTTCCTGGGGCTTTCTTT. The full variable domain, rest sourced from reference TRBV19 and TRBJ1-1, is DGGITQSPKYLFRKEGQNVTLSCEQNLNHDAMYWYRQDPGQGLRLIYYSQIVNDFQKGDIAEGYSVSREKKESFPLTVTSAQKNPTAFYLCASSGDVPGAFFGQGTRLTVV.

On this clonotype itself: The junction does not match germline at one end; this may be a read error. The rearrangement joins TRBV6-5 to TRBJ2-3; unclear D gene. The length of the CDR3 is 15 residues. Germline loops: CDR1 MNHEY, CDR2 SVGAGI. CDR3 nucleotide sequence: TGTGGCAGCAGTTACCATCCCAGCGCCACAGATACGCAGTATTTT. It encodes CGSSYHPSATDTQYF.

This clonotype was counted ten times or more. V gene TRBV7-2 combines with J gene TRBJ2-1; 8 bases match TRBD2. V dropped 5 bases and J dropped 7; count of bases not matched to a gene: 10. CDR3 length equals 15 residues. Germline V lookup: CDR1 SGHTA, CDR2 FQGNSA. DNA of the CDR3: TGTGCCAGCAGCCCCGATAGCGGGGCTTTAAATGAGCAGTTCTTC. Translation: CASSPDSGALNEQFF.

The chain recombines TRBV12-3 or TRBV12-4 with TRBJ1-4, with TRBD1 as a possible D gene (5 bases). The CDR3 runs 14 residues. Trimming took off 0 bases at V and 6 bases at J, with 8 bases between the two ends. In DNA form, the CDR3 reads TGTGCCAGCAGTTTAGCCGCGGGGGATGAAAAACTGTTTTTT. Its protein product is CASSLAAGDEKLFF.

This sequence joins TRBV24-1 and TRBJ1-2; D uncertain. Trimming removed 1 base from V and 8 bases from J, with 10 bases in between. The CDR3 consists of 13 residues. Germline CDR1 KGHDR, CDR2 SFDVKD. The CDR3 protein is CATSDLVFRGYTF. The DNA for the CDR3 is TGTGCCACCAGTGATTTAGTGTTCCGAGGCTACACCTTC.

Ten or more counts support this clonotype. The chain joins TRBV19 to TRBJ1-1, with 8 nucleotides matching TRBD1. The CDR3 is 14 amino acids. Losses at the gene ends were 5 bases for V and 1 base for J; bases not matched to a gene: 3. Germline CDR1 and CDR2: LNHDA and SQIVND (reference sequence). CDR3 bases: TGTGCCAGTAGTTCCGGGACAGGGAACACTGAAGCTTTCTTT. Translated: CASSSGTGNTEAFF.

CDR3 sequence reads: CASSYSNRENQPQHF. The CDR3, as DNA: TGTGCCAGCAGTTACTCGAACAGGGAGAATCAGCCCCAGCATTTT. The chain combines TRBV6-5 with TRBJ1-5; D is perhaps TRBD1 (6 bases). The CDR3 is made up of 15 amino acids. Trimming stripped 0 bases from V and 4 bases from J, with 10 bases between. CDR1 and CDR2 (germline): MNHEY, SVGAGI.

The chain has TRBV10-3 and TRBJ2-7, with TRBD2 identical over 8 bases. Germline assignment: CDR1 ENHRY and CDR2 SYGVKD. The CDR3 spans 13 residues. V lost 6 bases, J lost 2 bases, and 3 bases stayed unmatched. In nucleotides, the CDR3 is TGTGCCATCAGGGGGGGACTAGCCTACGAGCAGTACTTC. It yields the protein CAIRGGLAYEQYF.

The CDR3 loop reads CASSYSTGGAYEQYV. CDR3 nucleotides: TGTGCCAGCAGTTACTCGACGGGAGGCGCCTACGAGCAGTACGTC. V usage is TRBV6-6 and J usage is TRBJ2-7, with TRBD2 matching over 7 bases. V was clipped by 0 bases and J by 2 bases; unmatched bases: 4. The germline V gene has CDR1 MNHNY and CDR2 SVGAGI (reference sequence). This CDR3 region has 15 residues.

This clonotype was picked up one time. The rearrangement uses TRBV29-1 and TRBJ2-5; D ambiguous. With 7 bases removed from V and 11 bases from J, the gap between germline ends came to 17 bases. Germline CDR1 and CDR2: SQVTM and ANQGSEA. The CDR3 runs to 11 residues. The CDR3 region has the DNA TGCAGCGCCTTGGGTCCTCTCTTGCAGTACTTC. It yields the protein CSALGPLLQYF.

This chain connects TRBV4-1 to TRBJ2-3; no definite D call. Germline loops: CDR1 MGHRA, CDR2 YSYEKL. The CDR3 has 13 residues. Trimming took off 1 base at V and 6 bases at J, with 8 bases between the two ends. The CDR3 here is CASSQVRWDTQYF. The DNA of the CDR3 is TGCGCCAGCAGCCAAGTGCGGTGGGATACGCAGTATTTT.

The chain uses TRBV7-2 and TRBJ1-2; D may be TRBD1 (5 bases). CDR1 is SGHTA and CDR2 is FQGNSA in the germline V gene. The germline V and J ends were trimmed by 5 bases and 8 bases, with 18 bases remaining between them. The CDR3 extends over 14 amino acids. The CDR3 here is CASSLEPGGEGYTF. As DNA, the CDR3 is TGTGCCAGCAGCCTTGAGCCGGGGGGGGAGGGCTACACCTTC.

The rearrangement links TRBV4-3 to TRBJ1-6; a weak D match, TRBD1 (5 bases). The CDR3 spans 17 residues. Germline CDR1 and CDR2: LGHNA and YSLEER. V shed 1 base and J shed 10 bases, with 20 bases lying between them. The CDR3 region is CASSQAFRDPGRSPLHF. Here the CDR3 DNA reads TGCGCCAGCAGCCAAGCCTTCCGGGACCCAGGGAGGTCACCCCTCCACTTT.